Following are 7 T cell receptor beta chains from one sample sequenced in a study of blood T cell repertoires in COVID-19. Data came from immunoSEQ multiplex PCR; TCRdb stores just in-frame clones and leaves some out. This sample carries tens of thousands of clones, 79% of them seen once, and the ten largest clones take about 25%. Sample: peripheral blood. These receptors were collected from a man between 60 and 75 years old with active or convalescent COVID-19.

CDR3 in DNA: TGTGCCAGCAGCCCTGGGGCAAATAATTCACCCCTCCACTTT. Its translation is CASSPGANNSPLHF. The chain couples TRBV7-2 to TRBJ1-6, with D possibly TRBD1 on 5 matching bases. Germline values: CDR1 SGHTA, CDR2 FQGNSA. V was shortened by 5 bases and J by 5 bases, with 10 bases between the two germline ends. This CDR3 comprises 14 residues. Variable domain in full (rest from reference TRBV7-2 and TRBJ1-6): GAGVSQSPSNKVTEKGKDVELRCDPISGHTALYWYRQSLGQGLEFLIYFQGNSAPDKSGLPSDRFSAERTGGSVSTLTIQRTQQEDSAVYLCASSPGANNSPLHFGNGTRLTVT.

The genes are TRBV3-1 (or the pseudogene TRBV3-2) and TRBJ1-6, with 7 bases fitting TRBD1. This CDR3 is 14 amino acids long. J gave up 4 bases and V 4 bases, and 1 base lay outside the gene matches. Germline V lookup: CDR1 LGHDT, CDR2 YNNKEL (reference sequence). The DNA of the CDR3 is TGTGCCAGCAGCCGGGGACAGTATAATTCACCCCTCCACTTT. Amino acids: CASSRGQYNSPLHF.

The V and J genes are TRBV7-3 and TRBJ2-1; D might be TRBD1 (5 bases). Trimming removed 0 bases at V and 3 bases at J, with 9 bases between. This CDR3 is built from 15 residues. Per the germline V gene, CDR1 is SGHTA and CDR2 is FQGTGA. The CDR3 nucleotides are TGTGCCAGCAGCTTAACGAAGACAGACTACAATGAGCAGTTCTTC. This sequence encodes CASSLTKTDYNEQFF. The full variable domain, completed using reference TRBV7-3 and TRBJ2-1, is GAGVSQTPSNKVTEKGKYVELRCDPISGHTALYWYRQSLGQGPEFLIYFQGTGAADDSGLPNDRFFAVRPEGSVSTLKIQRTERGDSAVYLCASSLTKTDYNEQFFGPGTRLTVL.

The J gene is TRBJ1-1, the V gene TRBV7-9, with a weak D call TRBD1 (5 bases). Germline CDR1 SEHNR, CDR2 FQNEAQ (reference sequence). Trimming removed 5 bases at V and 3 bases at J, with 13 bases between. CDR3 size: 14 residues. CDR3 in amino acids: CASSPMTEYTEAFF. The CDR3, as DNA: TGTGCCAGCAGCCCGATGACAGAATACACTGAAGCTTTCTTT.

The V and J genes are TRBV12-3 or TRBV12-4 and TRBJ1-1; D possibly corresponds to TRBD1 (6 bases). Trimming took 9 bases from V and 4 from J, leaving 15 bases between them. The CDR3 loop spans 13 amino acids. The CDR3 sequence: CASYWGRATEAFF. CDR3 nucleotide sequence: TGTGCCAGTTATTGGGGGCGTGCCACTGAAGCTTTCTTT.

The rearrangement joins TRBV5-1 to TRBJ2-5, with a tentative D call TRBD2 (5 bases). This CDR3 has 14 residues. Trimming left V 4 bases short and J 2 bases short, with 12 bases between. Germline V gene data show CDR1 as SGHRS and CDR2 as YFSETQ. CDR3 nucleotides: TGCGCCAGCAGCGAGCCTAGCCGACAAGAGACCCAGTACTTC. As protein: CASSEPSRQETQYF.

The V call is TRBV7-6, the J call TRBJ2-3, with 10 bases aligning to TRBD1. Germline V gives CDR1 SGHVS, CDR2 FNYEAQ. The CDR3 totals 17 residues. After removal of 5 bases from V and 1 base from J, the junction contained 9 bases not matched to a gene. CDR3 bases: TGTGCCAGCAGCGCGACAGGGGGCTTTGGCGGCACAGATACGCAGTATTTT. This encodes CASSATGGFGGTDTQYF.